Presented here are 15 T cell receptor beta chains from one specimen sequenced in a study of blood T cell repertoires in COVID-19. This table comes from immunoSEQ multiplex PCR, and its TCRdb copy is limited to in-frame clones, with some not included. The sample carries about 140,000 clones, over 75% recorded once. The sample comprised peripheral blood. These receptors originate from a man aged 60 to 69 with active or convalescent COVID-19.

Details on this clone: Relative to the germline gene, one junction end is altered; a read error may explain this. The chain recombines TRBV6-6 with TRBJ2-7, with 13 bases aligning to TRBD2. The CDR3 totals 19 residues. Germline CDR1 MNHNY, CDR2 SVGAGI (reference sequence). CDR3 sequence (DNA): TGTGCCAGCAGTCCGGCCCCCGGGACTAGCGGGATGGGGTCCTCCGAGCAGTACTTC. It is translated as CASSPAPGTSGMGSSEQYF.

The V call is TRBV6-5, the J call TRBJ1-1; 7 positions agree with TRBD1. CDR3 length equals 15 residues. The germline V gene has CDR1 MNHEY and CDR2 SVGAGI. The V segment lost 5 bases and the J segment 4 bases; nucleotides outside the gene matches: 10. CDR3 protein: CASSTPGQRSTEAFF. CDR3 bases: TGTGCCAGCAGTACCCCGGGACAGAGGAGCACTGAAGCTTTCTTT.

This chain connects TRBV19 to TRBJ2-3; TRBD1 agrees at 7 bases. The CDR3 consists of 14 residues. Germline V lookup: CDR1 LNHDA, CDR2 SQIVND (reference sequence). With 5 bases clipped from V and 1 base from J, the junction kept 3 bases outside the gene matches. CDR3 amino acids: CASSPQGGTDTQYF. The DNA of the CDR3 is TGTGCCAGTAGTCCTCAGGGGGGCACAGATACGCAGTATTTT. Looking up the rest from reference TRBV19 and TRBJ2-3 gives the full variable domain: DGGITQSPKYLFRKEGQNVTLSCEQNLNHDAMYWYRQDPGQGLRLIYYSQIVNDFQKGDIAEGYSVSREKKESFPLTVTSAQKNPTAFYLCASSPQGGTDTQYFGPGTRLTVL.

The J gene is TRBJ2-2, the V gene TRBV7-3; TRBD1 agrees at 8 bases. The CDR3 has 16 amino acids. With 5 bases clipped from V and 5 bases from J, the junction kept 10 bases outside the gene matches. Germline V gene lookup returns CDR1 SGHTA and CDR2 FQGTGA. CDR3 sequence (DNA): TGTGCCAGCAGCCCTGGCCCGGACAGGGCTACCGGGGAGCTGTTTTTT. This encodes CASSPGPDRATGELFF.

The rearrangement joins TRBV6-5 to TRBJ2-7; D is perhaps TRBD1 (5 bases). The CDR3 length is 13 residues. The V end was cut by 10 bases, the J end by 4 bases, with 17 bases between. Germline CDR1 MNHEY, CDR2 SVGAGI. CDR3 region: CATADRFGYEQYF. For the CDR3, the DNA is TGTGCCACCGCAGACAGATTCGGATACGAGCAGTACTTC.

The chain couples TRBV6-6 to TRBJ2-7, with no clear D. From germline, CDR1 is MNHNY and CDR2 SVGAGI (reference sequence). V was trimmed by 0 bases and J by 4 bases, leaving 7 bases between them. The CDR3 covers 13 residues. The CDR3 region has the DNA TGTGCCAGCAGTTACTCATCGGTATACGAGCAGTACTTC. Protein sequence: CASSYSSVYEQYF.

V is TRBV4-2 and J is TRBJ2-3; 9 positions agree with TRBD2. In germline, CDR1 is LGHNA, CDR2 YNFKEQ. This CDR3 has 17 residues. V shed 0 bases, J shed 2 bases, and the junction held 6 bases outside the gene matches. CDR3 amino acids: CASSQESLAGTTDTQYF. In DNA form, the CDR3 reads TGTGCCAGCAGCCAAGAGTCCCTAGCGGGGACCACAGATACGCAGTATTTT.

The gene calls are TRBV18 and TRBJ2-4; 9 nucleotides align to TRBD2. V shed 6 bases, J shed 3 bases, and the junction held 9 bases outside the gene matches. This CDR3 comprises 16 residues. The germline CDR1 and CDR2 sequences are KGHSH and LQKENI. The CDR3: CASSLRQTSGKNIQYF. CDR3 nucleotide sequence: TGTGCCAGCTCGCTGAGACAGACTAGCGGCAAAAACATTCAGTACTTC.

J is TRBJ1-5 and V is TRBV2, with 9 bases fitting TRBD1. The CDR3 covers 14 residues. The J segment lost 5 bases and the V segment lost 4 bases, leaving 3 bases of the junction unmatched. Germline V CDR1 and CDR2: SNHLY, FYNNEI. The CDR3 bases are TGTGCCAGCAGTGGAACAGGGGGCTATCAGCCCCAGCATTTT. It specifies CASSGTGGYQPQHF.

CDR3 in amino acids: CASSPSSTGRITEAFF. The CDR3 DNA reads as TGTGCCAGCTCACCATCTTCTACAGGGCGGATCACTGAAGCTTTCTTT. The chain combines TRBV18 with TRBJ1-1; tentative D call: TRBD1 (6 bases). Germline CDR1 reads KGHSH; CDR2 reads LQKENI. The V end lost 2 bases, the J end lost 4 bases, and 17 bases lay between the germline ends. There are 16 residues in the CDR3.

V usage is TRBV5-1 and J usage is TRBJ2-2; maybe TRBD1 (6 bases). The germline V and J ends were trimmed by 4 bases and 3 bases, with 13 bases remaining between them. The CDR3 spans 15 residues. From germline, CDR1 is SGHRS and CDR2 YFSETQ. CDR3 residues: CASSPAGDDTGELFF. In nucleotides, the CDR3 is TGCGCCAGCAGCCCCGCAGGGGATGACACCGGGGAGCTGTTTTTT. Supplemented by reference TRBV5-1 and TRBJ2-2, the full variable domain reads KAGVTQTPRYLIKTRGQQVTLSCSPISGHRSVSWYQQTPGQGLQFLFEYFSETQRNKGNFPGRFSGRQFSNSRSEMNVSTLELGDSALYLCASSPAGDDTGELFFGEGSRLTVL.

The chain combines TRBV5-1 with TRBJ2-7, with 10 bases aligning to TRBD1. CDR1 SGHRS and CDR2 YFSETQ come from the germline V gene. This CDR3 spans 14 amino acids. V trimming: 3 bases; J trimming: 3 bases; junction bases outside the gene matches: 3. As DNA, the CDR3 is TGCGCCAGCAGCTCGGGACAGGGGATCTACGAGCAGTACTTC. Residues: CASSSGQGIYEQYF. Full variable domain (missing parts from reference TRBV5-1 and TRBJ2-7): KAGVTQTPRYLIKTRGQQVTLSCSPISGHRSVSWYQQTPGQGLQFLFEYFSETQRNKGNFPGRFSGRQFSNSRSEMNVSTLELGDSALYLCASSSGQGIYEQYFGPGTRLTVT.

The rearrangement links TRBV28 to TRBJ1-5, with D maybe TRBD1 (5 bases). The CDR3 spans 15 residues. V was shortened by 1 base and J by 0 bases, with 7 bases between the two germline ends. Per germline, CDR1 MDHEN and CDR2 SYDVKM. DNA for the CDR3: TGTGCCAGCAGTTTATACAGGCATAGCAATCAGCCCCAGCATTTT. Its protein product is CASSLYRHSNQPQHF. Filled out from reference TRBV28 and TRBJ1-5, the complete variable domain reads DVKVTQSSRYLVKRTGEKVFLECVQDMDHENMFWYRQDPGLGLRLIYFSYDVKMKEKGDIPEGYSVSREKKERFSLILESASTNQTSMYLCASSLYRHSNQPQHFGDGTRLSIL.

V usage is TRBV28 and J usage is TRBJ2-5; 8 bases agree with TRBD1. V trimming: 4 bases; J trimming: 4 bases; junction bases outside the gene matches: 8. The CDR3 totals 15 residues. Germline loops: CDR1 MDHEN, CDR2 SYDVKM. DNA for the CDR3: TGTGCCAGCAGTTCCGGACAGGGTGATCGAGAGACCCAGTACTTC. Protein: CASSSGQGDRETQYF.

This chain joins TRBV10-3 and TRBJ2-1, with 11 bases matching TRBD2. The germline V gene encodes CDR1 ENHRY and CDR2 SYGVKD. Trimming cost V 5 bases and J 7 bases; bases outside gene matches: 7. The CDR3 runs to 15 residues. CDR3 sequence reads: CAISSGLAEKNEQFF. As DNA, the CDR3 is TGTGCCATCAGTTCGGGACTAGCGGAAAAAAATGAGCAGTTCTTC.